A single sample gave rise to the 3 T cell receptor beta chains below, sequenced in a study of cytomegalovirus exposure and HLA in healthy donors. Both 60 Vbeta primers and 13 Jbeta primers went into the PCR. The method was immunoSEQ multiplex PCR; TCRdb's version includes in-frame clones alone and lacks a portion of them. The sample holds 160,000 or so clones, roughly 80% seen once. Sequencing was done on a sample of PBMCs. The receptors shown here come from a woman aged 30 to 39 in good health and CMV-seronegative.

The V gene is TRBV7-3, the J gene TRBJ2-1; 8 bases fit TRBD2. The CDR3 spans 15 residues. V shed 5 bases, J shed 4 bases, and the junction held 7 bases outside the gene matches. Germline lookup yields CDR1 SGHTA and CDR2 FQGTGA. The CDR3 reads CASSRRGDPYNEQFF. In DNA, the CDR3 is TGTGCCAGCAGCCGGCGGGGGGACCCGTACAATGAGCAGTTCTTC.

V is TRBV19 and J is TRBJ2-1, with TRBD2 matching over 11 bases. This CDR3 spans 13 amino acids. Germline V gene lookup returns CDR1 LNHDA and CDR2 SQIVND (reference sequence). The V gene end was trimmed by 6 bases and the J gene end by 6 bases; junction bases not matched to a gene: 1. CDR3 DNA: TGTGCCAGTAGACTAGCGGGGGTCAATGAGCAGTTCTTC. This codes for CASRLAGVNEQFF.

The chain carries TRBV10-3 and TRBJ2-5; 10 nucleotides line up with TRBD1. V dropped 7 bases and J dropped 11; count of bases not matched to a gene: 13. Germline-derived CDR1 and CDR2 are ENHRY and SYGVKD. The CDR3 runs to 14 residues. CDR3 DNA: TGTGCCATCAATACCGGGACAGGGGCGGGGGAGCAGTACTTC. Residues: CAINTGTGAGEQYF.